This is a list of T cell receptor beta chains from one sample in a study of T cells in Graves' hyperthyroidism and ophthalmopathy. TCRdb re-derived calls from the multiplex PCR reads in MiXCR, one entry per CDR3 protein. This sample has 350,000 to 450,000 distinct CDR3 sequences, with 15% to 20% found just once. The sample comprised blood. Receptors were obtained from a woman aged 25 to 45 with Graves' hyperthyroidism that later progressed to Graves' ophthalmopathy. Each CDR3 is given without its conserved first and last residue.

TRBV20-1 SADRRDDYEQY
TRBV11-2 ASSPDGWNEQY
TRBV12-3/TRBV12-4 ASSFDVKDGTSGSYEQY
TRBV28 ASSSQGDEQY
TRBV9 ASSGTGGEQY
TRBV6-1 ASSYPERGLTDTQY
TRBV12-3/TRBV12-4 ASQLGGHTEAF
TRBV6-1 ASSAGTRDRFYSGANVLT
TRBV15 ATSRVGTSASYEQY
TRBV25-1 ASQEPGPEEKLF
TRBV5-1 ASSFAGTETQY
TRBV6-5 ASSYGLNEKLF
TRBV27 ASSLLTGGKEAGELF
TRBV29-1 SVGTGGVRNTDTQY
TRBV2 ASSEGRVSRDTQY
TRBV5-5 ASSLETGASYEQY